Presented here are 8 T cell receptor beta chains from one specimen sequenced in a study of shared clonotypes between healthy human individuals. CD45RO-negative CD8 cells positively selected for CCR7 made up the naive population, which excluded terminally differentiated effector memory CD45RA+ cells. Generated by immunoSEQ multiplex PCR, the TCRdb table keeps only in-frame clones and is missing some. The sample carries about 680,000 clones, around 90% recorded once. Sequenced input: naive CD8+ T cells sorted from blood. The receptors derive from a man aged 30 to 45 in good health.

The gene calls are TRBV4-3 and TRBJ1-5; D gene uncertain. Germline V gene data show CDR1 as LGHNA and CDR2 as YSLEER. This CDR3 contains 14 residues. V lost 0 bases and J lost 15, with 18 bases in between. The CDR3 reads CASSQDRGSRGLHF. CDR3 bases: TGCGCCAGCAGCCAAGATAGAGGGTCAAGAGGTTTGCATTTT.

The chain uses TRBV27 and TRBJ1-1; D call uncertain. The V gene lost 4 bases and the J gene lost 9 bases, with 12 bases spanning the gap. The CDR3 length is 12 residues. The germline gives CDR1 MNHEY, CDR2 SMNVEV (reference sequence). The chain's CDR3 is CASSWPGSQAFF. The CDR3 DNA follows: TGTGCCAGCAGTTGGCCAGGCTCCCAAGCTTTCTTT.

The chain joins TRBV30 to TRBJ2-7; D is unclear. The CDR3 is 12 residues long. From germline, CDR1 is GTSNPN and CDR2 SVGIG (reference sequence). V dropped 2 bases and J dropped 0 bases, with 5 bases sitting between them. The CDR3, as DNA: TGTGCCTGGAGTTTGGGCTCCTACGAGCAGTACTTC. This sequence encodes CAWSLGSYEQYF.

V gene TRBV28 combines with J gene TRBJ2-7; D is perhaps TRBD1 (6 bases). CDR3 size: 17 residues. Trimming removed 1 base from V and 5 bases from J, with 21 bases in between. Germline V gene sequence: CDR1 MDHEN, CDR2 SYDVKM. The CDR3 sequence is CASSLFRGRRVTDEQYF. CDR3 nucleotides: TGTGCCAGCAGTTTATTCAGGGGTCGCAGGGTCACTGACGAGCAGTACTTC. Based on the CDR3 plus reference TRBV28 and TRBJ2-7, the full variable domain is DVKVTQSSRYLVKRTGEKVFLECVQDMDHENMFWYRQDPGLGLRLIYFSYDVKMKEKGDIPEGYSVSREKKERFSLILESASTNQTSMYLCASSLFRGRRVTDEQYFGPGTRLTVT.

The V and J genes are TRBV27 and TRBJ1-1; D call uncertain. Trimming pared 7 bases from V and 0 bases from J, leaving 15 bases between. There are 15 residues in the CDR3. Germline V lookup: CDR1 MNHEY, CDR2 SMNVEV (reference sequence). The CDR3, as DNA: TGTGCCAGCATTCCCCACGGTGGCCTGAACACTGAAGCTTTCTTT. Translated: CASIPHGGLNTEAFF.

The gene calls are TRBV28 and TRBJ2-7; D is unclear. V dropped 5 bases and J dropped 1 base, with 9 bases sitting between them. The CDR3 has 13 residues. Germline CDR1 reads MDHEN; CDR2 reads SYDVKM. The CDR3 DNA reads TGTGCCAGCAGTATTACGGTTTCCTACGAGCAGTACTTC. This translates into CASSITVSYEQYF.

This chain links TRBV7-2 with TRBJ1-4, with D unclear. The CDR3 spans 14 residues. V gave up 5 bases and J gave up 2 bases, with 9 bases separating them. From germline, CDR1 is SGHTA and CDR2 FQGNSA. The CDR3 spells CASSNPQTNEKLFF. In DNA, the CDR3 is TGTGCCAGCAGCAACCCTCAGACTAATGAAAAACTGTTTTTT.

This clone appeared a few times. DNA of the CDR3: TGTGCCAGCAGATACGGGACAGCCAACACCGGGGAGCTGTTTTTT. This sequence encodes CASRYGTANTGELFF. V usage is TRBV13 and J usage is TRBJ2-2; 7 nucleotides align to TRBD1. CDR3 size: 15 residues. Looked up from germline, CDR1 is PRHDT and CDR2 is FYEKMQ (reference sequence). V lost 6 bases to trimming and J lost 2 bases; unmatched junction nucleotides: 6.